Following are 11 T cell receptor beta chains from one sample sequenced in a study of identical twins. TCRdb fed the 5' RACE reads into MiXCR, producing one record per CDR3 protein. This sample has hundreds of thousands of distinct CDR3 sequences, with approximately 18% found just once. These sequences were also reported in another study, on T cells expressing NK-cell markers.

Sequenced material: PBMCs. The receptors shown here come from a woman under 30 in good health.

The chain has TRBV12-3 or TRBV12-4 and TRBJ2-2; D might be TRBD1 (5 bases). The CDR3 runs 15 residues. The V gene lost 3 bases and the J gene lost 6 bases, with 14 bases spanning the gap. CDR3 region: CASSFVGAGSGELFF. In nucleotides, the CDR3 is TGTGCCAGCAGTTTCGTTGGGGCAGGGTCCGGGGAGCTGTTTTTT.

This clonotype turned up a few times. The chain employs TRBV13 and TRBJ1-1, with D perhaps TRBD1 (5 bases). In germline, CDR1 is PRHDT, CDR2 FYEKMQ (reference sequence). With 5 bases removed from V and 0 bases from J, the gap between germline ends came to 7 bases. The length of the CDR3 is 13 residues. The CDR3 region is CASSRRVNTEAFF. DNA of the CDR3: TGTGCCAGCAGCCGCAGGGTGAACACTGAAGCTTTCTTT.

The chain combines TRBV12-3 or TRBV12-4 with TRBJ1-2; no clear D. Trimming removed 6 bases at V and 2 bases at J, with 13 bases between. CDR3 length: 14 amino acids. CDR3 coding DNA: TGTGCCAGCAGCCCTAGGGTTTTAAACTATGGCTACACCTTC. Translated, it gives CASSPRVLNYGYTF.

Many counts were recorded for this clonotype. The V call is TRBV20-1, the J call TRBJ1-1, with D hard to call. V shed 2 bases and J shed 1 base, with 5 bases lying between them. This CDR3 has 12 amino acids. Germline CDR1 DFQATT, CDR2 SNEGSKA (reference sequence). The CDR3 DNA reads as TGCAGTGCTAGACCCTGGAACACTGAAGCTTTCTTT. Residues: CSARPWNTEAFF.

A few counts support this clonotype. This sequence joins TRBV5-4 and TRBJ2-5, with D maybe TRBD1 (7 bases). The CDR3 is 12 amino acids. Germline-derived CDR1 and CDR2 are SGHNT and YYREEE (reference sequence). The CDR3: CAAGGIQETQYF. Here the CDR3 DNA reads TGTGCAGCAGGGGGGATCCAAGAGACCCAGTACTTC.

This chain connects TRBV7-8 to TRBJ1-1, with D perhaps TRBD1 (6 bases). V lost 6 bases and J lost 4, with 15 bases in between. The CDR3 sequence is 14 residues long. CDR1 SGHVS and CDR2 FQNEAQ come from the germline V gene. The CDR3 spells CASRLQGSATEAFF. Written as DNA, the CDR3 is TGTGCCAGCAGACTACAGGGTTCGGCCACTGAAGCTTTCTTT.

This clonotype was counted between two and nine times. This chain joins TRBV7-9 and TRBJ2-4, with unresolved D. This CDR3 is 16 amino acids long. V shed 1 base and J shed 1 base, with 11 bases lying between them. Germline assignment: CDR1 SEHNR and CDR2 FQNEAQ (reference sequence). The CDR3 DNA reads TGTGCCAGCAGCTTAGAGGGTAGCCGGGCCAAAAACATTCAGTACTTC. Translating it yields CASSLEGSRAKNIQYF. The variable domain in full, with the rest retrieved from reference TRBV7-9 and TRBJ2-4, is DTGVSQNPRHKITKRGQNVTFRCDPISEHNRLYWYRQTLGQGPEFLTYFQNEAQLEKSRLLSDRFSAERPKGSFSTLEIQRTEQGDSAMYLCASSLEGSRAKNIQYFGAGTRLSVL.

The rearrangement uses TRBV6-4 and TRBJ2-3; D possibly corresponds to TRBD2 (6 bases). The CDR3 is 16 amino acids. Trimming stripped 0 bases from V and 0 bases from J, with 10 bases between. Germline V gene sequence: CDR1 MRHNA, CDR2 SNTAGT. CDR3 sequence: CASSDSTGGSTDTQYF. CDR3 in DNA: TGTGCCAGCAGTGACTCTACCGGGGGAAGCACAGATACGCAGTATTTT.

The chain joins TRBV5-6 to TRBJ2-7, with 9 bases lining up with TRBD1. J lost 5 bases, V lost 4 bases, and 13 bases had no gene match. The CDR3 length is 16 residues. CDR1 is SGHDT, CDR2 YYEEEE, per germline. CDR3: CASSVSTGTGFHEQYF. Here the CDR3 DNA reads TGTGCCAGCAGCGTGTCAACCGGGACAGGGTTCCACGAGCAGTACTTC.

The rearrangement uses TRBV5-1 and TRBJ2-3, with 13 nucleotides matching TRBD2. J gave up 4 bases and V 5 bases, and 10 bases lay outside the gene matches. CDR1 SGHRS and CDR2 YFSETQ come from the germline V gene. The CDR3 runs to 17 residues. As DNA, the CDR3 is TGCGCCAGCAGAGGACTAGCGGGAGTGGGATCGTCAGATACGCAGTATTTT. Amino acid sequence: CASRGLAGVGSSDTQYF.

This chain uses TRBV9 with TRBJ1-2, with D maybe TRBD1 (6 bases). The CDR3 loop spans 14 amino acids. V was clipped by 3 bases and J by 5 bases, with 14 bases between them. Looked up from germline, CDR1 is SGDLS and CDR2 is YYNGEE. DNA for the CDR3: TGTGCCAGCAGCGGGTACAGGGCCTCGTATGGCTACACCTTC. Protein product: CASSGYRASYGYTF.